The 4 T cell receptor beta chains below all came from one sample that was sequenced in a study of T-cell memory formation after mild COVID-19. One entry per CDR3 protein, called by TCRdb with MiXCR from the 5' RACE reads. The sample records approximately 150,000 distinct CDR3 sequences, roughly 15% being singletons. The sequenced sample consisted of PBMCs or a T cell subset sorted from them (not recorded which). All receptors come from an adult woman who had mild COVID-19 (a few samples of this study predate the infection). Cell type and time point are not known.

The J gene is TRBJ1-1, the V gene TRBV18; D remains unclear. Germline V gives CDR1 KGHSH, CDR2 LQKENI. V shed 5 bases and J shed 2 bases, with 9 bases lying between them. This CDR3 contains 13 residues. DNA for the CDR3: TGTGCCAGCTCAATTTCTCAAAACACTGAAGCTTTCTTT. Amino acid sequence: CASSISQNTEAFF.

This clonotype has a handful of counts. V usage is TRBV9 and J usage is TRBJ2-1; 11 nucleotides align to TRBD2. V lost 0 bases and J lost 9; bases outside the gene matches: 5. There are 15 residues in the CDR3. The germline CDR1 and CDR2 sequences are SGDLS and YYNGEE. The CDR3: CASSVVSGGASEQFF. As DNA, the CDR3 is TGTGCCAGCAGCGTAGTTAGCGGGGGGGCATCTGAGCAGTTCTTC. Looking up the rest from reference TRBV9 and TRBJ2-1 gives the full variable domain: DSGVTQTPKHLITATGQRVTLRCSPRSGDLSVYWYQQSLDQGLQFLIQYYNGEERAKGNILERFSAQQFPDLHSELNLSSLELGDSALYFCASSVVSGGASEQFFGPGTRLTVL.

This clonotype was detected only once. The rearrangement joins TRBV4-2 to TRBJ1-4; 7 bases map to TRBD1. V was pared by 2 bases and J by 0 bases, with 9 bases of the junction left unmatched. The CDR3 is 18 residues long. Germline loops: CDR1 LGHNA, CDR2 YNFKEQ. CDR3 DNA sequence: TGTGCCAGCAGCCAATACCGAGGACAGGAGACAACTAATGAAAAACTGTTTTTT. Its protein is CASSQYRGQETTNEKLFF.

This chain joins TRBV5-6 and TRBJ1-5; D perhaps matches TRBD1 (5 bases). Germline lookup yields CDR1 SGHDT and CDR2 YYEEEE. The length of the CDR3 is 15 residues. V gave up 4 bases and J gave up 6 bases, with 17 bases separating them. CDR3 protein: CASSASPSGTQPQHF. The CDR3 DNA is TGTGCCAGCAGCGCCTCGCCTTCCGGGACTCAGCCCCAGCATTTT.